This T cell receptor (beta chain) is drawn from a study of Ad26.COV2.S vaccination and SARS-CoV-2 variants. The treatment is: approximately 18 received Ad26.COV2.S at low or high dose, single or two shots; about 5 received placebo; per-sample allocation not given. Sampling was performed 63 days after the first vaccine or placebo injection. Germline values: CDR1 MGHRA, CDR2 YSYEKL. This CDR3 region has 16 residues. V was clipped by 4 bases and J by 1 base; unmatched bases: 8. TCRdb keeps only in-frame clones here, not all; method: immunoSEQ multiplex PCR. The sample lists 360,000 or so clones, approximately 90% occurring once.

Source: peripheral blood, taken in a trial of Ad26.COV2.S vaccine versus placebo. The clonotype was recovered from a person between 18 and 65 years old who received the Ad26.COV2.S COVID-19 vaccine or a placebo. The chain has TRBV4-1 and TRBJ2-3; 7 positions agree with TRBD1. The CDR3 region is CASSPNRGHGTDTQYF. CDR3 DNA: TGCGCCAGCAGCCCGAACAGGGGCCACGGCACAGATACGCAGTATTTT.